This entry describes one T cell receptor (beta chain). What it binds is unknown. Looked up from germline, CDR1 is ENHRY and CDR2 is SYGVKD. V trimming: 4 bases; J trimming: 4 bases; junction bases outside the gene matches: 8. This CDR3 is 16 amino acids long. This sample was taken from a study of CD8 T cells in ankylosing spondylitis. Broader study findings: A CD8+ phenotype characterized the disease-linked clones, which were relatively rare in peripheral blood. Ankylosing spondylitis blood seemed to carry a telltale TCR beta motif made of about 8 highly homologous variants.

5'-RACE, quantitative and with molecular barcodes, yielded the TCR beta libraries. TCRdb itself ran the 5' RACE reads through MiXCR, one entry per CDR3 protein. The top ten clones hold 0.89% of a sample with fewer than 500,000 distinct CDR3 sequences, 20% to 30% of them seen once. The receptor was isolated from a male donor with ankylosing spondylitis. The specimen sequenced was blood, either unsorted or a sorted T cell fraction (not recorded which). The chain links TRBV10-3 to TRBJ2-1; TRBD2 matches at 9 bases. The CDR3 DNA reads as TGTGCCATCAGTGTGCTGACTAGCGGAGATTACAATGAGCAGTTCTTC. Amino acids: CAISVLTSGDYNEQFF.